A selection of T cell receptor beta chains follows, all from one sample in a study of T cells in Graves' hyperthyroidism and ophthalmopathy. TCRdb recomputed calls from the multiplex PCR reads with MiXCR, one row per CDR3 protein. The table lists more than 500,000 distinct CDR3 sequences, approximately 14% of them singletons. Sample: blood. These receptors were obtained from a woman aged 40 to 50 with Graves' ophthalmopathy. Each CDR3 is given with its conserved first and last residue. Each record gives: J gene, D gene, V gene, clone size, CDR3 protein, CDR3 DNA. D genes are given only for firm matches. The listing skips clone size in some rows; elsewhere it reads once, few, many or a size class.

J: TRBJ1-5; D: -; V: TRBV24-1; size: many; CDR3: CATSDLTQPQHF; DNA: TGTGCCACCAGTGATTTGACACAGCCCCAGCATTTT
J: TRBJ2-7; D: -; V: TRBV18; size: -; CDR3: CASSPVNSHEQYF; DNA: TGTGCCAGCTCACCAGTAAATAGCCACGAGCAGTACTTC
J: TRBJ2-7; D: TRBD1; V: TRBV28; size: many; CDR3: CASADRVIPYEQYF; DNA: TGTGCCAGCGCGGACAGGGTGATTCCCTACGAGCAGTACTTC
J: TRBJ2-7; D: -; V: TRBV28; size: many; CDR3: CASSPSPARGGSYEQYF; DNA: TGTGCCAGCAGTCCCTCCCCGGCGAGGGGTGGCTCCTACGAGCAGTACTTC
J: TRBJ2-2; D: TRBD2; V: TRBV6-2/TRBV6-3; size: few; CDR3: CASKLAGGQTVGELFF; DNA: TGTGCCAGCAAGCTAGCGGGAGGGCAAACGGTCGGGGAGCTGTTTTTT
J: TRBJ2-7; D: TRBD2; V: TRBV20-1; size: many; CDR3: CSASAAGADEQYF; DNA: TGCAGTGCTAGTGCAGCGGGAGCGGACGAGCAGTACTTC
J: TRBJ2-2; D: TRBD2; V: TRBV11-2; size: -; CDR3: CATRSGGSGELFF; DNA: TGTGCCACGCGCTCGGGGGGATCCGGGGAGCTGTTTTTT
J: TRBJ1-1; D: -; V: TRBV6-5; size: many; CDR3: CASGRLNTEAFF; DNA: TGTGCGAGTGGCCGGCTGAACACTGAAGCTTTCTTT
J: TRBJ2-7; D: -; V: TRBV6-5; size: many; CDR3: CASSYSRIYEQYF; DNA: TGTGCCAGCAGTTACAGCCGGATCTACGAGCAGTACTTC
J: TRBJ2-7; D: -; V: TRBV20-1; size: many; CDR3: CSANGLYEQYF; DNA: TGCAGTGCCAATGGACTCTACGAGCAGTACTTC
J: TRBJ2-7; D: TRBD1; V: TRBV2; size: many; CDR3: CASTLGQGYEQYF; DNA: TGTGCCAGCACCCTGGGACAGGGCTACGAGCAGTACTTC
J: TRBJ1-3; D: -; V: TRBV18; size: few; CDR3: CASSPQETSGNTIYF; DNA: TGTGCCAGCTCACCACAGGAGACCTCTGGAAACACCATATATTTT
J: TRBJ2-2; D: TRBD2; V: TRBV28; size: many; CDR3: CASSTGGAMFVLFF; DNA: TGTGCCAGCAGTACCGGGGGGGCGATGTTTGTGCTGTTTTTT
J: TRBJ1-1; D: -; V: TRBV6-1; size: many; CDR3: CASSAPNRGTEAFF; DNA: TGTGCCAGCAGTGCGCCGAATCGGGGGACTGAAGCTTTCTTT
J: TRBJ2-7; D: -; V: TRBV10-3; size: many; CDR3: CPGGNPYYEQYF; DNA: TGCCCCGGCGGTAATCCATACTACGAGCAGTACTTC
J: TRBJ2-5; D: TRBD2; V: TRBV7-2; size: many; CDR3: CASSLSGRLETQYF; DNA: TGTGCCAGCAGCCTTAGCGGGAGGTTAGAGACCCAGTACTTC
J: TRBJ1-1; D: -; V: TRBV7-2; size: many; CDR3: CASSLVQRAANTEAFF; DNA: TGTGCCAGCAGCTTAGTGCAACGCGCGGCGAACACTGAAGCTTTCTTT
J: TRBJ1-5; D: -; V: TRBV7-9; size: few; CDR3: CASRPDSPGQPQHF; DNA: TGTGCCAGCAGACCGGACAGTCCGGGGCAGCCCCAGCATTTT
J: TRBJ1-5; D: -; V: TRBV2; size: few; CDR3: CASSRTYNQPQHF; DNA: TGTGCCAGCAGCAGGACGTACAATCAGCCCCAGCATTTT
J: TRBJ2-2; D: -; V: TRBV27; size: many; CDR3: CASSFLNTGELFF; DNA: TGTGCCAGCAGTTTCCTCAACACCGGGGAGCTGTTTTTT
J: TRBJ2-7; D: TRBD1; V: TRBV27; size: many; CDR3: CASSTGTGPGEQYF; DNA: TGTGCCAGCAGTACCGGGACAGGGCCAGGCGAGCAGTACTTC
J: TRBJ1-1; D: TRBD1; V: TRBV24-1; size: many; CDR3: CATSTQGGRTEAFF; DNA: TGTGCCACCAGTACTCAGGGGGGTAGAACTGAAGCTTTCTTT
J: TRBJ2-7; D: TRBD1; V: TRBV6-2/TRBV6-3; size: few; CDR3: CACSYTGGHEQYF; DNA: TGTGCCTGCAGTTACACAGGGGGCCACGAGCAGTACTTC
J: TRBJ2-7; D: TRBD2; V: TRBV6-2/TRBV6-3; size: many; CDR3: CASLTLAGLYEQCF; DNA: TGTGCCAGCCTTACTCTAGCGGGCCTCTACGAGCAGTGCTTC
J: TRBJ1-1; D: -; V: TRBV28; size: -; CDR3: CASSFSQREAFF; DNA: TGTGCCAGCAGTTTTTCTCAGAGAGAAGCTTTCTTT
J: TRBJ2-7; D: TRBD2; V: TRBV20-1; size: many; CDR3: CSASSASGRAGEQYF; DNA: TGCAGTGCTAGTTCGGCTAGCGGGAGGGCCGGCGAGCAGTACTTC
J: TRBJ1-3; D: -; V: TRBV7-2; size: -; CDR3: CASSLTTVGNTIYF; DNA: TGTGCCAGCAGCTTAACGACAGTTGGAAACACCATATATTTT
J: TRBJ2-2; D: TRBD2; V: TRBV7-8; size: -; CDR3: CASRSVLAGTNTGELFF; DNA: TGTGCCAGCAGATCGGTTCTAGCGGGCACGAACACCGGGGAGCTGTTTTTT
J: TRBJ2-7; D: -; V: TRBV7-2; size: -; CDR3: CASSFLASDSYEQYF; DNA: TGTGCCAGCAGCTTTTTAGCTAGCGACTCCTACGAGCAGTACTTC
J: TRBJ2-3; D: -; V: TRBV7-6; size: many; CDR3: CASSLTQADTQYF; DNA: TGTGCCAGCAGCTTGACGCAGGCAGATACGCAGTATTTT
J: TRBJ1-5; D: -; V: TRBV6-2/TRBV6-3; size: many; CDR3: CASSRTGYNQPQHF; DNA: TGTGCCAGCAGTCGCACAGGGTACAATCAGCCCCAGCATTTT
J: TRBJ1-1; D: -; V: TRBV28; size: many; CDR3: CASSFRGTKRVGTEAFF; DNA: TGTGCCAGCAGTTTTAGAGGGACCAAGAGGGTAGGAACTGAAGCTTTCTTT
J: TRBJ1-1; D: -; V: TRBV19; size: many; CDR3: CASRKNPGLGNTEAFF; DNA: TGTGCCAGTAGGAAAAACCCTGGGTTGGGGAACACTGAAGCTTTCTTT
J: TRBJ2-4; D: -; V: TRBV28; size: -; CDR3: CASSLLTRGNIQYF; DNA: TGTGCCAGCAGTTTATTGACCAGGGGAAACATTCAGTACTTC
J: TRBJ1-2; D: TRBD1; V: TRBV28; size: once; CDR3: CASSFQGGSYGYTF; DNA: TGTGCCAGCAGTTTCCAGGGGGGTTCCTATGGCTACACCTTC
J: TRBJ1-3; D: -; V: TRBV3-1; size: -; CDR3: CASSQAGALPSGNTIYF; DNA: TGTGCCAGCAGCCAAGCGGGTGCGCTCCCCTCTGGAAACACCATATATTTT
J: TRBJ2-7; D: -; V: TRBV6-2/TRBV6-3; size: many; CDR3: CASRGPLSEQYF; DNA: TGTGCCAGTCGAGGGCCCTTGTCGGAGCAGTACTTC
J: TRBJ2-7; D: -; V: TRBV6-2/TRBV6-3; size: many; CDR3: CASSYSSDGSYEQYF; DNA: TGTGCCAGCAGTTACTCCTCGGACGGCTCCTACGAGCAGTACTTC
J: TRBJ2-7; D: -; V: TRBV12-3/TRBV12-4; size: -; CDR3: CASSRRILQSGYEQYF; DNA: TGTGCCAGCAGTCGTCGGATTCTCCAGTCAGGGTACGAGCAGTACTTC